This paragraph covers one T cell receptor (delta chain) sequence. This clone was found a few times. Its recognized antigen is unknown. Since a much larger clone is just one base distant, this may be a read error. Additional DNA sequences in this sample encode the identical CDR3. These data are taken from a study of DNA immune sequencing with unique molecular identifiers (dated by TCRdb to the early 2020s). Study-wide context: Immunomagnetic cell separation was used to enrich gammadelta T cells from buffy coats, and the genomic DNA of the enriched gammadelta T cells was sequenced. Fluorescence-activated cell sorting was used to enrich gammadelta T cells from the PBMC of some eleven healthy individuals. To compare enriched and non-enriched samples, around 0.095 ug of enriched gammadelta T-cell DNA and approximately 1 ug of non-enriched PBMC DNA were sequenced. The study developed and validated an ultrasensitive DNA-based TRD repertoire sequencing method using PCR-introduced unique molecular identifiers. Validation of the method was performed on synthetic reference molecules and on blood samples from healthy individuals. All donors were healthy people, and fewer than eleven of the donors were profiled using sorted gammadelta T cells from peripheral blood. Here is what the overall study found, with its caveats: The primer-based approach is unable to detect novel TRD sequences that the primers do not target. Among clonotypes in healthy donors, the most frequent TRD rearrangement was TRDV2 paired with TRDJ1. TRD repertoire diversity differed among healthy donors, and several donors were highly oligoclonal, with the top 5 clonotypes making up more than half of productive molecules.

The library relied on multiplex PCR. A 32-plex assay with primers for all 8 TRDV and 4 TRDJ genes covering the CDR3 was used to amplify genomic DNA. A 12-nucleotide UMI was added during three to four barcoding PCR cycles, followed by a second PCR with Illumina adapter primers. AMPure XP beads were used to purify the libraries, and library quality was checked on a Fragment Analyzer using the HS NGS Fragment kit. Sequencing used an Illumina MiniSeq mid-output kit with roughly 21% PhiX and 150 cycles of paired-end reads. As for the original processing: Reads were processed with MIGEC version 1.2.9 to group reads by UMI and build error-corrected consensus sequences. Modified VDJtools version 1.2.1 scripts and the tcR R package were used for post-processing. TCRdb reprocessed the public reads with the caller CATT; rows with the same DNA were merged afterwards. The V and J calls come from TCRdb's annotation, not from the publication. The sample table contains just over 1,500 delta-chain clones; only one count was recorded for under 15% of them. Approximately 54% of the sample lies in the top ten.

Sequences GEAIGNYY (CDR1) and EKD (CDR2) are obtained from the germline V gene. V was cut back by 4 bases and J by 0 bases, leaving a gap of 26 bases between them. The CDR3 runs 19 residues from the cysteine to the phenylalanine. Here the CDR3 DNA is all that survives: 57 bases in frame from base 1. The sample comprised gamma-delta T cells enriched from blood buffy coat, or unenriched PBMCs (not recorded which). The chain is made from TRDV2 and TRDJ1; D gene: possibly TRDD3, on 6 matching bases. This TCR was sampled from a human donor in good health. CDR3 region: CACDTVIGGQLKDTDKLIF. The sequenced DNA: TGTGCCTGTGATACCGTAATCGGGGGACAGTTAAAGGACACCGATAAACTCATCTTT.